These 4 T cell receptor beta chains were sequenced from one sample in a study of blood T cell repertoires in COVID-19. Profiling relied on immunoSEQ multiplex PCR, and the TCRdb table lists in-frame clones only, not all of them. Found here are approximately 200,000 clones, roughly 87% of them singletons; the top ten hold 1.5% to 2%. The sample comprised peripheral blood. These receptors came from a man aged 40-55 years with active or convalescent COVID-19.

V usage is TRBV2 and J usage is TRBJ1-1, with D possibly being TRBD1 (5 bases). The CDR3 has 12 residues. Trimming took 7 bases from V and 4 from J, leaving 10 bases between them. Germline-derived CDR1 and CDR2 are SNHLY and FYNNEI. The CDR3 DNA is TGTGCCAGCACAGGGTTTTTCACTGAAGCTTTCTTT. Its translation is CASTGFFTEAFF.

The chain employs TRBV3-1 (or the pseudogene TRBV3-2) and TRBJ2-1; tentative D call: TRBD1 (6 bases). CDR3 length: 15 residues. Trimming took 0 bases from V and 5 from J, leaving 11 bases between them. Germline values: CDR1 LGHDT, CDR2 YNNKEL (reference sequence). This chain's CDR3 is CASSQDLRGDNEQFF. The CDR3 nucleotides read TGTGCCAGCAGCCAAGACCTCAGGGGCGACAATGAGCAGTTCTTC.

The genes are TRBV5-8 and TRBJ1-1; a possible D gene is TRBD1 (6 bases). CDR1 and CDR2 from the germline V gene are SGHTS and YDEGEE. V lost 4 bases, J lost 4 bases, and 17 bases lay in between. The CDR3 runs 15 residues. Written as DNA, the CDR3 is TGTGCCAGCAGCAGTCGGGGGCTAGCGGGCACTGAAGCTTTCTTT. Translating gives CASSSRGLAGTEAFF.

The genes are TRBV11-2 and TRBJ1-1; D is unresolved. The CDR3 is 15 amino acids. The germline V gene encodes CDR1 SGHAT and CDR2 FQNNGV. Between the trimmed V and J ends, which lost 1 base and 1 base, there was a span of 10 bases. The CDR3 here is CASSLGGVGNTEAFF. Written as DNA, the CDR3 is TGTGCCAGCAGCTTAGGGGGAGTGGGGAACACTGAAGCTTTCTTT.